The entry that follows covers one TCR beta chain sequence. Antigen unknown. This entry is derived from a study of cytomegalovirus exposure and HLA in healthy donors. The PCR contained 60 Vbeta and 13 Jbeta primers. Sequencing was performed with immunoSEQ multiplex PCR; in TCRdb, only in-frame clones are kept and a portion is missing. The repertoire includes roughly 150,000 clones, over 75% of them detected once, and about 5.2% sits in the top ten. Regarding the study as a whole: One later analysis reportedly identified an Asian-associated ancestry cluster that showed fewer N-insertions than the 666-donor mean. Accurate prediction of most subjects' HLA-A and HLA-B alleles from TCR beta sequences was reported. In vitro, three CMV-associated chains proved specific for CMV antigens. Researchers reported from a later analysis that most CMV-associated TCR beta chains appeared HLA-restricted.

The receptor comes from a man aged 25 to 40 in good health and CMV-seropositive. Sequenced sample: PBMCs.

CDR3 region: CASSAETGGAYEQYF. The CDR3 coding sequence is TGTGCCAGCAGTGCTGAGACAGGGGGTGCCTACGAGCAGTACTTC. V usage is TRBV6-4 and J usage is TRBJ2-7; 9 bases align to TRBD1. Germline lookup yields CDR1 MRHNA and CDR2 SNTAGT. Trimming took 4 bases from V and 2 from J; bases not matched to a gene: 6. CDR3 length: 15 amino acids.